This TCR beta chain was identified during a study of post-analysis software for immune sequencing data. About the research overall: The cohort encompassed relapsing-remitting, secondary progressive and progressive-relapsing multiple sclerosis disease courses.

Included in the TCR beta cDNA libraries were unique molecular identifiers. Input amounts of about 0.85 to 11 million T cells were used. These gave about 500,000 cDNA molecules, so each molecule approximated one T cell. Via MiXCR, TCRdb re-called the PCR reads, giving one row per CDR3 protein. The sample lists about 820,000 distinct CDR3 sequences, roughly 58% occurring once. Germline-derived CDR1 and CDR2 are SGDLS and YYNGEE. Trimming shortened V by 0 bases and J by 7 bases, and 17 bases separated the two germline ends. The CDR3 contains 16 residues. As for this clonotype: Its target is unknown.

Study-wide results and limits: Controls significantly exceeded multiple sclerosis patients in normalized Chao1 diversity. F measure showed strong co-clustering of same-batch samples. Patients used about 5 TRBV segments, including TRBV5-6, TRBV5-1 and TRBV20-1, more often than controls.

This clonotype was sampled from a girl aged 5 to 17 with multiple sclerosis. The chain recombines TRBV9 with TRBJ2-1, with a tentative D call TRBD2 (6 bases). Sequencing was performed on blood. CDR3: CASSVESGPALNEQFF. The CDR3 coding sequence is TGTGCCAGCAGCGTAGAAAGCGGGCCGGCACTTAATGAGCAGTTCTTC.